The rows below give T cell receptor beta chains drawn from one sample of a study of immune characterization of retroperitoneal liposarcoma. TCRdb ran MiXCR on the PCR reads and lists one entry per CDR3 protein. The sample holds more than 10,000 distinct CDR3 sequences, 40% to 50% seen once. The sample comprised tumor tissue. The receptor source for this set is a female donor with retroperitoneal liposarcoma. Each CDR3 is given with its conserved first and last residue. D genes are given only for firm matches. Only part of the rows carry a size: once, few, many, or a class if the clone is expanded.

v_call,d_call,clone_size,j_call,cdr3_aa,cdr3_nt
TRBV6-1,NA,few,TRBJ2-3,CASSEVFQVRADTQYF,TGTGCCAGCAGTGAAGTCTTCCAGGTTAGGGCAGATACGCAGTATTTT
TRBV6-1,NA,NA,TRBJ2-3,CASATDTTDTQYF,TGTGCCAGCGCGACGGACACCACAGATACGCAGTATTTT
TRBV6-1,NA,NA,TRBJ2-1,CAGGRGYGEQFF,TGTGCCGGGGGGAGAGGGTACGGTGAGCAGTTCTTC
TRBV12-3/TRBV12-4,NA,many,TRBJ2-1,CASSSGLLQFF,TGTGCCAGCAGTTCGGGACTCCTCCAGTTCTTC
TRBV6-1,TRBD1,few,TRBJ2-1,CASRDRGDNEQFF,TGTGCCAGCAGAGACAGGGGAGACAATGAGCAGTTCTTC
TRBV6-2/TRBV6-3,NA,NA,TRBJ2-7,CASSYLGGTYEQYF,TGTGCCAGCAGTTACTTAGGCGGAACCTACGAGCAGTACTTC
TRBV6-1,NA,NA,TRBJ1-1,CASRGRVPPEAFF,TGTGCCAGCAGGGGAAGGGTCCCACCTGAAGCTTTCTTT
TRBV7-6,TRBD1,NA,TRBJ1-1,CASRPGGGTEAFF,TGTGCCAGCAGGCCAGGGGGGGGCACTGAAGCTTTCTTT
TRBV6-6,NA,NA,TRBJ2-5,CASSYSIGVQETQYF,TGTGCCAGCAGTTACTCGATTGGCGTACAAGAGACCCAGTACTTC
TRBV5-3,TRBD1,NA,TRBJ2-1,CASSRGQGGGETQFF,TGTGCCAGCAGCCGCGGACAGGGGGGGGGAGAGACCCAGTTCTTC
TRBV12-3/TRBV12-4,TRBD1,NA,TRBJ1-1,CASRPGQENTEAFF,TGTGCCAGCAGACCGGGACAGGAGAACACTGAAGCTTTCTTT
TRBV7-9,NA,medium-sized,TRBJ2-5,CASSRTGSETQYF,TGTGCCAGCAGCAGGACGGGGTCAGAGACCCAGTACTTC
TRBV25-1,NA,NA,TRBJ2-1,CASSEWRVDRPKETQFF,TGTGCCAGCAGTGAATGGCGCGTTGACAGACCAAAAGAGACCCAGTTCTTC
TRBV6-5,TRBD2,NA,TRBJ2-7,CASSYSLAGDRDEQYF,TGTGCCAGCAGTTACTCCCTAGCGGGAGATCGAGACGAGCAGTACTTC
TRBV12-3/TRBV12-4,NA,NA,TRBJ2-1,CASSLVWGGNSINEQFF,TGTGCCAGCAGTTTAGTTTGGGGCGGGAATTCAATCAATGAGCAGTTCTTC
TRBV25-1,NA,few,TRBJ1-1,CASSGDTLNTEAFF,TGTGCCAGCAGTGGAGACACCCTGAACACTGAAGCTTTCTTT
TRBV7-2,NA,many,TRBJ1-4,CASSLDRSNEKLFF,TGTGCCAGCAGCTTGGACCGCTCAAATGAAAAACTGTTTTTT
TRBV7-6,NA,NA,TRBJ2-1,CASSASGRNNEQFF,TGTGCCAGCAGCGCGAGTGGAAGAAACAATGAGCAGTTCTTC
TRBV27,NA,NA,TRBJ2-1,CASSLGWGRSSYNEQFF,TGTGCCAGCAGTTTAGGATGGGGGCGGAGCTCCTACAATGAGCAGTTCTTC
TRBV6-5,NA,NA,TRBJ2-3,CASSYGEDTQYF,TGTGCCAGCAGTTACGGCGAGGATACGCAGTATTTT
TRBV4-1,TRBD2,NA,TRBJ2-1,CASSQGPSGSSNEQFF,TGCGCCAGCAGCCAAGGCCCTAGCGGGAGCTCCAATGAGCAGTTCTTC
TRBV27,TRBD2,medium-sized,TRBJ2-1,CASSPALAGAEQFF,TGTGCCAGCAGCCCCGCACTAGCGGGGGCTGAGCAGTTCTTC
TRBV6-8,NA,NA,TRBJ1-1,CASSYERGTEAFF,TGTGCCAGCAGTTACGAGAGGGGCACTGAAGCTTTCTTT
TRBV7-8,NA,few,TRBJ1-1,CASSPGPMNTEAFF,TGTGCCAGCAGCCCCGGACCCATGAACACTGAAGCTTTCTTT
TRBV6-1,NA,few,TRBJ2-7,CASSEGPSSYEQYF,TGTGCCAGCAGTGAAGGGCCCTCCTCCTACGAGCAGTACTTC
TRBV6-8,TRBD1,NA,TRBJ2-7,CASSPRGRVYEQYF,TGTGCCAGCAGTCCCAGGGGGCGCGTCTACGAGCAGTACTTC
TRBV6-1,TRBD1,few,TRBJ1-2,CASRTDRDPYGYTF,TGTGCCAGCAGAACCGACAGGGACCCCTATGGCTACACCTTC
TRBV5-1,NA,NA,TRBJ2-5,CASSGQGGGSQETQYF,TGCGCCAGCAGTGGGCAAGGCGGTGGGTCCCAAGAGACCCAGTACTTC
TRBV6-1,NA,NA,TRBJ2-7,CATHRTVSSYEQYF,TGTGCCACCCATAGGACGGTGAGCTCCTACGAGCAGTACTTC
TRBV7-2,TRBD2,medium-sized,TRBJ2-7,CASSLGSGRTNEQYF,TGTGCCAGCAGCTTAGGTAGCGGGAGAACGAATGAGCAGTACTTC
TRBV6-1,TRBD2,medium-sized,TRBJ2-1,CASSDLSGGANEQFF,TGTGCCAGCAGTGATTTGAGCGGGGGGGCCAATGAGCAGTTCTTC
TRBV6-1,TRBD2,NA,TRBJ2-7,CASSEASGSSYEQYF,TGTGCCAGCAGTGAAGCTAGCGGGAGCTCCTACGAGCAGTACTTC
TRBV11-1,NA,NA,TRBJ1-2,CATDPAGGYGYTF,TGTGCCACCGACCCCGCCGGGGGCTATGGCTACACCTTC
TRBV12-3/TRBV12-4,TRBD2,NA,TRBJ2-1,CASTPGRVSGRRYEQFF,TGTGCCAGCACTCCCGGGAGAGTTAGCGGGAGAAGGTACGAGCAGTTCTTC
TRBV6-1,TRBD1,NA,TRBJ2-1,CASSPPGQTYEQFF,TGTGCCAGCAGTCCCCCGGGACAGACTTACGAGCAGTTCTTC
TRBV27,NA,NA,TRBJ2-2,CASSRVGTMNTGELFF,TGTGCCAGCAGTAGGGTCGGGACAATGAACACCGGGGAGCTGTTTTTT
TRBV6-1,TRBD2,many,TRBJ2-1,CASSRRTGLAGQETQFF,TGTGCCAGCAGTCGACGTACGGGACTAGCGGGCCAAGAGACCCAGTTCTTC
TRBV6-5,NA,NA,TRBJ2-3,CASNGGPNTDTQYF,TGTGCCAGCAATGGGGGCCCGAACACAGATACGCAGTATTTT
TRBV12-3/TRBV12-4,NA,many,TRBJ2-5,CASSPGGDLETQYF,TGTGCCAGCAGTCCGGGCGGGGACCTAGAGACCCAGTACTTC
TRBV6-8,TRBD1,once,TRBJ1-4,CASSYTTGDNEKLFF,TGTGCCAGCAGTTACACGACAGGGGATAATGAAAAACTGTTTTTT
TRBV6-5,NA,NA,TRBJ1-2,CASSPGTDFNYGYTF,TGTGCCAGCAGTCCCGGGACCGACTTTAACTATGGCTACACCTTC
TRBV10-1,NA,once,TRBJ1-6,CASMLREGGEGSPLHF,TGCGCCAGCATGCTCCGTGAGGGGGGGGAAGGTTCACCCCTCCACTTT
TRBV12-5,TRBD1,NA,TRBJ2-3,CASGLPPGQGWTDTQYF,TGTGCTAGTGGTTTGCCACCTGGACAGGGCTGGACAGATACGCAGTATTTT
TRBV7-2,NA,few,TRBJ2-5,CASSLDSGVETQYF,TGTGCCAGCAGCTTAGATTCAGGGGTAGAGACCCAGTACTTC
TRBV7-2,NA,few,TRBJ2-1,CASSLAQGEQFF,TGTGCCAGCAGCTTAGCGCAGGGTGAGCAGTTCTTC
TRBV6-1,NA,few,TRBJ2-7,CASSQGGYGVYEQYF,TGTGCCAGCAGTCAGGGCGGGTATGGAGTGTACGAGCAGTACTTC